The source of this T cell receptor (beta chain) is a study of control samples from healthy donors and cancer patients. The data were produced by immunoSEQ multiplex PCR, yet TCRdb's version contains in-frame clones alone and is incomplete. This sample has about 100,000 clones, with about 90% found just once. This TCR was recovered from a woman in her forties or fifties in good health. Sample: blood.

DNA for the CDR3: TGTGCCTGGAGTAGGGAGCGAACGAGCTCCTATAATTCACCCCTCCACTTT. Translating it yields CAWSRERTSSYNSPLHF. The chain carries TRBV30 and TRBJ1-6; D gene ambiguous. Trimming took 2 bases from V and 0 from J, leaving 14 bases between them. The CDR3 has 17 amino acids. CDR1 is GTSNPN, CDR2 SVGIG, per germline (reference sequence).